The clone carrying this TCR beta chain was recorded a few times. This sample is drawn from a study of molecular identifiers for immune sequencing clone quantification. One entry per CDR3 protein, called by TCRdb with MiXCR from the PCR reads. The sample yields over 600,000 distinct CDR3 sequences, just under 20% seen once. The CDR3 has 15 residues. The clonotype comes from a human donor in good health. Some libraries in this study had Jurkat cell RNA spiked in. The sample consisted of naive CD8+ T cells from blood, with Jurkat cell RNA spiked in. Stated subset: FACS-sorted CD8+CD4-CCR7+CD45RA+ naive T cells. The J gene is TRBJ2-7, the V gene TRBV3-2; TRBD2 is the table's D call, not checked against the DNA. TRBV3-2 is listed as a pseudogene. The CDR3 protein is CASSPRLAKRYEQYF. In nucleotides, the CDR3 is TGTGCCAGCAGCCCTAGACTAGCGAAGAGGTACGAGCAGTACTTC.